Each of the 25 T cell receptor beta chains below was sequenced from the same sample in a study of Graves' ophthalmopathy and Graves' hyperthyroidism. The study amplified TCR beta CDR3 regions using RNA transcripts. HTBI-primed RT-PCR formed the first round, and a multiplex PCR formed the second. Using its own MiXCR run on the multiplex PCR reads, TCRdb lists one record per CDR3 protein. The sample includes about 420,000 distinct CDR3 sequences, 21% of them seen just once. The sample consisted of peripheral blood. The origin of the receptors is a woman in her late teens or twenties with stable Graves' hyperthyroidism.

This clonotype came up many times. The chain joins TRBV6-1 to TRBJ2-7; 11 nucleotides line up with TRBD2. The CDR3 sequence is 14 residues long. CDR1 and CDR2 from the germline V gene are MNHNS and SASEGT. With 6 bases clipped from V and 3 bases from J, the junction kept 4 bases outside the gene matches. CDR3 in amino acids: CASRRGTSGYEQYF. Here the CDR3 DNA reads TGTGCCAGCAGGCGAGGGACTAGCGGCTACGAGCAGTACTTC.

This sequence joins TRBV12-3 or TRBV12-4 and TRBJ2-7; D gene unclear. The CDR3 is 15 amino acids. Between the trimmed V and J ends, which lost 3 bases and 3 bases, there was a span of 15 bases. The CDR3 coding sequence is TGTGCCAGCAGTTTGGGGTTTAAGTCCCACTACGAGCAGTACTTC. Protein: CASSLGFKSHYEQYF.

This clonotype was seen at least ten times. This CDR3 reads CASTPRASGSYEQYF. In DNA, the CDR3 is TGTGCCAGCACCCCAAGGGCTAGCGGGAGTTACGAGCAGTACTTC. J is TRBJ2-7 and V is TRBV25-1; 10 bases agree with TRBD2. CDR1 and CDR2 from the germline V gene are MGHDK and SYGVNS. This CDR3 contains 15 residues. Trimming took 7 bases from V and 4 from J; bases not matched to a gene: 10.

As to this clonotype: Given a much more abundant clone one base away, this may be a read error. The chain recombines TRBV6-1 with TRBJ1-3; no clear D. V was clipped by 7 bases and J by 0 bases, with 16 bases between them. Germline assignment: CDR1 MNHNS and CDR2 SASEGT. This CDR3 is 16 amino acids long. CDR3 sequence: CASIRSSTVSGNTIYF. The CDR3 nucleotides read TGTGCCAGCATACGCAGCTCAACGGTCTCTGGAAACACCATATATTTT.

This clonotype was seen at least ten times. This rearrangement joins TRBV30 to TRBJ2-7; D gene ambiguous. Trimming took 2 bases from V and 0 from J, leaving 8 bases between them. Germline V gene lookup returns CDR1 GTSNPN and CDR2 SVGIG (reference sequence). CDR3 size: 13 residues. This chain's CDR3 is CAWSSGISYEQYF. The CDR3 region has the DNA TGTGCCTGGAGTTCCGGCATCTCCTACGAGCAGTACTTC. The whole variable domain, filled in from reference TRBV30 and TRBJ2-7, reads SQTIHQWPATLVQPVGSPLSLECTVEGTSNPNLYWYRQAAGRGLQLLFYSVGIGQISSEVPQNLSASRPQDRQFILSSKKLLLSDSGFYLCAWSSGISYEQYFGPGTRLTVT.

This clonotype was recorded many times. The V gene is TRBV2, the J gene TRBJ2-7, with 7 bases fitting TRBD2. This CDR3 has 17 amino acids. CDR1 and CDR2 (germline): SNHLY, FYNNEI. J was trimmed by 0 bases and V by 4 bases; bases with no gene match: 12. The CDR3 coding sequence is TGTGCCAGCAGTGCCCACCATTGGACTAGGGGCTCCTACGAGCAGTACTTC. It yields the protein CASSAHHWTRGSYEQYF.

This clonotype was seen ten or more times. The rearrangement uses TRBV27 and TRBJ1-2, with D uncertain. The CDR3 runs 13 residues. Germline CDR1 is MNHEY and CDR2 is SMNVEV (reference sequence). Between the trimmed V and J ends, which lost 3 bases and 2 bases, there was a span of 7 bases. The CDR3 loop is CASSFGRNYGYTF. CDR3 sequence (DNA): TGTGCCAGCAGTTTCGGCAGGAACTATGGCTACACCTTC.

This clonotype was seen at least ten times. The genes are TRBV6-2 or TRBV6-3 and TRBJ1-1; 7 bases map to TRBD1. Trimming at V came to 5 bases and at J to 4 bases, leaving 7 bases not matched to a gene. The CDR3 length is 14 residues. Germline CDR1 MNHEY, CDR2 SVGEGT. This chain's CDR3 is CASSDTGTATEAFF. The CDR3 DNA reads TGTGCCAGCAGTGACACTGGGACAGCCACTGAAGCTTTCTTT.

This clonotype came up many times. A much larger clone differs from this one at a single base, so this may be a read error. The V and J genes are TRBV6-2 or TRBV6-3 and TRBJ2-5; D is undetermined. The CDR3 totals 13 residues. The germline V gene encodes CDR1 MNHEY and CDR2 SVGEGT. As DNA, the CDR3 is TGTGCCAGCTCCCGTTTCGTACAAGAGACCAAGTACTTC. Translated: CASSRFVQETKYF.

This rearrangement joins TRBV7-2 to TRBJ2-5, with D possibly matching TRBD1 (6 bases). This CDR3 spans 13 amino acids. Trimming shortened V by 7 bases and J by 3 bases, and 12 bases separated the two germline ends. CDR1 and CDR2 from the germline V gene are SGHTA and FQGNSA. This CDR3 is CASIVRGKETQYF. In DNA, the CDR3 is TGTGCCAGCATCGTAAGGGGGAAAGAGACCCAGTACTTC.

This clonotype was observed many times. This chain joins TRBV5-8 and TRBJ2-5; no definite D call. The CDR3 extends over 10 amino acids. Deletions cut 2 bases from V and 8 bases from J, with 4 bases between. Germline V lookup: CDR1 SGHTS, CDR2 YDEGEE. CDR3 DNA: TGTGCCAGCAGCTTAATCACCCAGTACTTC. Translation: CASSLITQYF.

This chain joins TRBV19 and TRBJ1-5; 7 nucleotides align to TRBD1. The CDR3 runs 14 residues. The J segment lost 6 bases and the V segment lost 5 bases, leaving 7 bases of the junction unmatched. Germline CDR1 and CDR2: LNHDA and SQIVND (reference sequence). The CDR3: CASSVTGSGQPQHF. The DNA of the CDR3 is TGTGCCAGTAGTGTGACAGGGTCGGGTCAGCCCCAGCATTTT.

This clonotype turned up a few times. V is TRBV6-5 and J is TRBJ1-5, with a weak D call TRBD1 (6 bases). The CDR3 is made up of 17 amino acids. In germline, CDR1 is MNHEY, CDR2 SVGAGI. The V end lost 2 bases, the J end lost 2 bases, and 16 bases lay between the germline ends. The CDR3 sequence is CASSYLGGRSGNQPQHF. The CDR3 DNA follows: TGTGCCAGCAGTTACCTAGGGGGGAGAAGTGGCAATCAGCCCCAGCATTTT.

The chain carries TRBV7-2 and TRBJ2-7; D may match TRBD1 or TRBD2 (5 bases each). The CDR3 sequence is 13 residues long. V lost 4 bases and J 5 bases, leaving 12 bases between the germline ends. In germline, CDR1 is SGHTA, CDR2 FQGNSA. The CDR3 spells CASSWGRGDEQYF. The CDR3 DNA follows: TGTGCCAGCAGCTGGGGAAGGGGAGACGAGCAGTACTTC.

The chain combines TRBV27 with TRBJ1-1; TRBD1 aligns across 10 bases. Germline assignment: CDR1 MNHEY and CDR2 SMNVEV (reference sequence). The V and J ends lost 5 bases and 5 bases, in that order; junction bases with no gene match: 8. The CDR3 extends over 15 amino acids. Written as DNA, the CDR3 is TGTGCCAGCAGTATCAGGACAGGGGGTAGAACTGAAGCTTTCTTT. Translated: CASSIRTGGRTEAFF.

This clonotype was seen many times. CDR3 residues: CASTPGQGYREAFF. The CDR3 DNA is TGTGCCAGCACCCCGGGACAGGGCTATCGCGAAGCTTTCTTT. This chain links TRBV6-2 or TRBV6-3 with TRBJ1-1, with TRBD1 matching 9 bases. Germline CDR1 is MNHEY and CDR2 is SVGEGT. Trimming cost V 7 bases and J 8 bases; bases outside gene matches: 11. The CDR3 loop spans 14 amino acids.

This clonotype was counted at least ten times. V is TRBV7-2 and J is TRBJ2-7; 9 bases fit TRBD1. V lost 5 bases to trimming and J lost 2 bases; unmatched junction nucleotides: 7. CDR1 is SGHTA and CDR2 is FQGNSA in the germline V gene. The CDR3 is 15 residues long. CDR3 protein: CASSTWDRVPYEQYF. The CDR3 DNA sequence: TGTGCCAGCAGCACATGGGACAGGGTACCCTACGAGCAGTACTTC.

This rearrangement joins TRBV5-1 to TRBJ1-2, with D uncertain. This CDR3 contains 13 residues. Germline loops: CDR1 SGHRS, CDR2 YFSETQ. Trimming left V 0 bases short and J 4 bases short, with 7 bases between. The CDR3: CASSLDEVYGYTF. The CDR3 coding sequence is TGCGCCAGCAGCTTGGATGAGGTCTATGGCTACACCTTC.

There are many counts of this clonotype. V is TRBV11-1 and J is TRBJ2-7, with D maybe TRBD2 (6 bases). The CDR3 has 16 amino acids. Germline V gene sequence: CDR1 SGHAT, CDR2 FQDESV (reference sequence). V was trimmed by 5 bases and J by 9 bases, leaving 26 bases between them. The CDR3 loop reads CASSPRGESRVSGQYF. In DNA, the CDR3 is TGTGCCAGCAGCCCGCGCGGGGAAAGTAGAGTATCAGGGCAGTACTTC.

This clonotype was seen a few times. The chain employs TRBV6-1 and TRBJ2-5; 10 nucleotides agree with TRBD2. CDR3 length: 17 residues. The junction had 8 bases not matched to a gene; V was cut back by 2 bases and J by 2 bases. The V gene's germline CDR1 is MNHNS and CDR2 SASEGT. CDR3 nucleotides: TGTGCCAGCAGTGAATGGGTGATAGCGGGGGGTCAAGAGACCCAGTACTTC. Amino acids: CASSEWVIAGGQETQYF.

CDR3 in DNA: TGTGCCAGCAGCCCTCTTGGGTGGCGCGGGAGGACACACGAGCAGTACTTC. Translating it yields CASSPLGWRGRTHEQYF. The chain recombines TRBV3-1 with TRBJ2-7, with TRBD2 identical over 8 bases. Germline V gives CDR1 LGHDT, CDR2 YNNKEL (reference sequence). This CDR3 has 17 residues. Trimming cost V 4 bases and J 5 bases; bases outside gene matches: 16.

The table lists this clonotype with a few counts. The chain is built from TRBV11-2 and TRBJ1-2; D unclear. The CDR3 length is 16 residues. V shed 5 bases and J shed 4 bases, with 20 bases lying between them. CDR1 is SGHAT and CDR2 is FQNNGV in the germline V gene. The CDR3 sequence: CASSPINPALSYGYTF. The CDR3 DNA is TGTGCCAGCAGCCCGATAAACCCAGCCCTTTCCTATGGCTACACCTTC. The full variable domain, with the rest looked up from reference TRBV11-2 and TRBJ1-2, is EAGVAQSPRYKIIEKRQSVAFWCNPISGHATLYWYQQILGQGPKLLIQFQNNGVVDDSQLPKDRFSAERLKGVDSTLKIQPAKLEDSAVYLCASSPINPALSYGYTFGSGTRLTVV.

This clonotype was seen at least ten times. The V gene is TRBV15, the J gene TRBJ2-5; D possibly corresponds to TRBD1 (6 bases). The CDR3 covers 15 residues. Trimming cost V 0 bases and J 4 bases, with 12 bases left between them. Germline V gives CDR1 LNHNV, CDR2 YYDKDF (reference sequence). The CDR3 DNA reads as TGTGCCACCAGCAGAGATTCGGCAGGGGCAGAGACCCAGTACTTC. Translated, it gives CATSRDSAGAETQYF.

In regard to this clonotype: At one of its ends the junction is not consistent with the germline gene, which may arise from a read error. The chain links TRBV2 to TRBJ1-6; D gene uncertain. CDR1 is SNHLY and CDR2 is FYNNEI in the germline V gene. The CDR3 runs to 13 residues. The chain's CDR3 is CASSQAREAPLHF. DNA of the CDR3: TGTGCCAGCAGTCAAGCCCGGGAAGCACCCCTCCACTTT.

This clonotype appeared many times. The chain joins TRBV5-1 to TRBJ1-1, with TRBD1 as a possible D gene (5 bases). CDR3 size: 13 residues. V was trimmed by 3 bases and J by 1 base, leaving 7 bases between them. From germline, CDR1 is SGHRS and CDR2 YFSETQ. As DNA, the CDR3 is TGCGCCAGCAGCTCTGGACAGAACACTGAAGCTTTCTTT. Amino acid sequence: CASSSGQNTEAFF.